The 8 T cell receptor beta chains in this list originate from one sample, sequenced in a study of T cells in Graves' hyperthyroidism and ophthalmopathy. TCR beta CDR3 sequences were amplified from RNA transcripts. The HTBI primer set served for first-round RT-PCR of the TCR CDR3. TCRdb processed the multiplex PCR reads anew with MiXCR; each CDR3 protein has one entry. The profile shows a few hundred thousand distinct CDR3 sequences, 16% of them singletons. Material: blood. These receptors were taken from a woman aged 40 to 50 with Graves' ophthalmopathy.

This clonotype was detected a few times. The chain is built from TRBV20-1 and TRBJ1-1; the match to TRBD1 covers 9 bases. The germline V gene has CDR1 DFQATT and CDR2 SNEGSKA (reference sequence). The CDR3 consists of 14 residues. J gave up 5 bases and V 5 bases, and 9 bases lay outside the gene matches. In DNA form, the CDR3 reads TGCAGTGCTCTTGCCTTTGACAGGGGGACTGAAGCTTTCTTT. Translating it yields CSALAFDRGTEAFF.

V and J are TRBV20-1 and TRBJ1-1; 12 bases align to TRBD1. Trimming removed 1 base from V and 4 bases from J; junction bases left unmatched: 7. From germline, CDR1 is DFQATT and CDR2 SNEGSKA (reference sequence). The CDR3 loop spans 16 amino acids. The CDR3 DNA is TGCAGTGCTAGAGGGGGGGACAGGGGGCGGAGCACTGAAGCTTTCTTT. Residues: CSARGGDRGRSTEAFF.

This clonotype was seen only a few times. The V gene is TRBV7-6, the J gene TRBJ2-3; D perhaps matches TRBD1 (6 bases). V was trimmed by 4 bases and J by 4 bases, leaving 12 bases between them. CDR1 and CDR2 (germline): SGHVS, FNYEAQ. The CDR3 is 14 amino acids. The CDR3 DNA follows: TGTGCCAGCAGCTCTACAGGGAGCCCAGATACGCAGTATTTT. Protein product: CASSSTGSPDTQYF.

At least ten counts were recorded for this clonotype. This chain connects TRBV7-9 to TRBJ2-7; 7 nucleotides agree with TRBD2. Trimming cost V 6 bases and J 4 bases; bases outside gene matches: 9. The germline V gene encodes CDR1 SEHNR and CDR2 FQNEAQ (reference sequence). The CDR3 totals 14 residues. Written as DNA, the CDR3 is TGTGCCAGCAGTTCCGGGGCGGGAGCATACGAGCAGTACTTC. This gives the protein CASSSGAGAYEQYF.

Many counts were recorded for this clonotype. J is TRBJ1-1 and V is TRBV11-2, with D tentatively TRBD1 (6 bases). This CDR3 is built from 15 residues. Germline CDR1 is SGHAT and CDR2 is FQNNGV. Between the trimmed V and J ends, which lost 2 bases and 2 bases, there was a span of 12 bases. The CDR3 DNA is TGTGCCAGCAGCTTAATGGGGGCAGCTAACACTGAAGCTTTCTTT. It encodes CASSLMGAANTEAFF.

This clonotype occurred many times. The CDR3 DNA sequence: TGTGCCAGCAGTTTAGGGACTAGCGTCAATGAGCAGTTCTTC. Translated: CASSLGTSVNEQFF. The gene calls are TRBV12-3 or TRBV12-4 and TRBJ2-1, with TRBD2 matching over 9 bases. CDR3 length equals 14 residues. The ends lost 1 base at V and 6 bases at J; junction bases unmatched: 1.

Only a few counts were recorded for this clonotype. The chain joins TRBV20-1 to TRBJ2-1; 7 nucleotides agree with TRBD2. This CDR3 contains 15 residues. The germline gives CDR1 DFQATT, CDR2 SNEGSKA (reference sequence). V was clipped by 0 bases and J by 8 bases; unmatched bases: 10. The CDR3 is CSAREGAGVLDEQFF. The DNA of the CDR3 is TGCAGTGCTAGAGAAGGGGCGGGGGTGTTGGATGAGCAGTTCTTC.

As for this clonotype: A much larger clone sits a single nucleotide away, making a read error possible. The rearrangement joins TRBV7-9 to TRBJ2-1; weak D call: TRBD1 (6 bases). The germline gives CDR1 SEHNR, CDR2 FQNEAQ (reference sequence). The CDR3 spans 16 residues. V gave up 1 base and J gave up 2 bases, with 12 bases separating them. The CDR3 DNA reads as TGTGCCAGCAGCTTAGGAGGGACACGCCCCTACAATGAGCAGTTCTTC. Translation gives CASSLGGTRPYNEQFF.